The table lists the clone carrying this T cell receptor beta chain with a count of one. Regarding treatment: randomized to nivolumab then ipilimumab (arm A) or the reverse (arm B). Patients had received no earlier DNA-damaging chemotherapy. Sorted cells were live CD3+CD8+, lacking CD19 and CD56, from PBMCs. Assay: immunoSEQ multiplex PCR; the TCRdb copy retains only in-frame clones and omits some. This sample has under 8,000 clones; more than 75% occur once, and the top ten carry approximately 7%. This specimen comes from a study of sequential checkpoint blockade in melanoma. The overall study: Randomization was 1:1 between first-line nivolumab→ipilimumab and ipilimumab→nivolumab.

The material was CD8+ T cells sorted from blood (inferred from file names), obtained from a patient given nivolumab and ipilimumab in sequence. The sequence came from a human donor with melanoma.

CDR3 nucleotide sequence: TGCGCCAGCAGCCAAGCTAGCGGGGAGGACCTCTCCTACGAGCAGTACTTC. This sequence encodes CASSQASGEDLSYEQYF. V gene TRBV4-1 combines with J gene TRBJ2-7; TRBD2 agrees at 9 bases. Germline CDR1 and CDR2: MGHRA and YSYEKL. The CDR3 is 17 residues long. Trimming removed 1 base from V and 0 bases from J; junction bases left unmatched: 7.